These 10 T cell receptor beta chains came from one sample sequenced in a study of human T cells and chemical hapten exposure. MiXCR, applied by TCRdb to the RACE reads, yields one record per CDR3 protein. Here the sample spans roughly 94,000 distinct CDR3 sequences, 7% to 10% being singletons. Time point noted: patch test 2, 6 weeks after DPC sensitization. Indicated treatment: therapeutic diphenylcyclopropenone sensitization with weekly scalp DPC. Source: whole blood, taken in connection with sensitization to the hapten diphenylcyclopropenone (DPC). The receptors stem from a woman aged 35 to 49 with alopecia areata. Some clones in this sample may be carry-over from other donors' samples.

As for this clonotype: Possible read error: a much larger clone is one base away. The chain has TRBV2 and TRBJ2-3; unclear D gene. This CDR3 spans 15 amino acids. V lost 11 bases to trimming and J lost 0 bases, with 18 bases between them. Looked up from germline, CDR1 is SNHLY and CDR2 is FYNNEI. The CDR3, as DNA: TGTGCCGGCAACTCCGGAGCCACTAGCACAGATACGCAGTATTTT. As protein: CAGNSGATSTDTQYF. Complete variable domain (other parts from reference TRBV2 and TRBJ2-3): EPEVTQTPSHQVTQMGQEVILRCVPISNHLYFYWYRQILGQKVEFLVSFYNNEISEKSEIFDDQFSVERPDGSNFTLKIRSTKLEDSAMYFCAGNSGATSTDTQYFGPGTRLTVL.

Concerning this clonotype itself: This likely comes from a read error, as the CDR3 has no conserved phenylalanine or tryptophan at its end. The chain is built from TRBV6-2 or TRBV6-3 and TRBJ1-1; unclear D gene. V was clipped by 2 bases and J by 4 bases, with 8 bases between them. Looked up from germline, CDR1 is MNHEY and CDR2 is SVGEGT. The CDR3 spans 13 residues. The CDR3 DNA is TGTGCCAGCAGTTACAGCGGCGCCACTGAAGCTTTCCTT. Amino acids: CASSYSGATEAFL.

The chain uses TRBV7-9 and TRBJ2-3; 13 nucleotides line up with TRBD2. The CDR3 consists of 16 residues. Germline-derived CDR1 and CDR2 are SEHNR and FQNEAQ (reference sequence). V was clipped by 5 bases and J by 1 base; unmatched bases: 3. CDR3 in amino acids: CASSPGTSGGTDTQYF. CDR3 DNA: TGTGCCAGCAGCCCAGGGACTAGCGGGGGCACAGATACGCAGTATTTT.

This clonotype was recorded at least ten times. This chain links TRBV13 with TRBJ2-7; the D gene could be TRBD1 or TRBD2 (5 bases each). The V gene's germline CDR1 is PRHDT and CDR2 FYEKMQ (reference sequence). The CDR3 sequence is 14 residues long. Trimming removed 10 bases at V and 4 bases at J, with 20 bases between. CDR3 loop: CATPGGDPLYEQYF. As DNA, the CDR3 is TGTGCCACTCCAGGTGGGGACCCACTATACGAGCAGTACTTC.

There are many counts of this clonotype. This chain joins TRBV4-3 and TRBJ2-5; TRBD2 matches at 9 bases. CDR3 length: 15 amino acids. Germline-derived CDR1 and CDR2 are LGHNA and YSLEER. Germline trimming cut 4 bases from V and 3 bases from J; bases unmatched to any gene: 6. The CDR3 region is CASSRARLAEETQYF. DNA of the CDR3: TGCGCCAGCAGCCGCGCCCGACTAGCGGAAGAGACCCAGTACTTC.

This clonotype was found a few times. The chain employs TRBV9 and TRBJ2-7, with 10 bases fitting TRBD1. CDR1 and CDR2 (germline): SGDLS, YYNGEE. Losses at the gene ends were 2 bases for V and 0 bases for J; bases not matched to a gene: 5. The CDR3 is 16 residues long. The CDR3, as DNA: TGTGCCAGCAGCGTGGGGGGACAGGGGCTCTCCTACGAGCAGTACTTC. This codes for CASSVGGQGLSYEQYF.

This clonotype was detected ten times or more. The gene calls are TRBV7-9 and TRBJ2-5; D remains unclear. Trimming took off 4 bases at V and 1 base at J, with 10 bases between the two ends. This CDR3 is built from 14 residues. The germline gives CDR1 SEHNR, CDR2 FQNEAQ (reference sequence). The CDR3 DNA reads TGTGCCAGCAGCTCGTTTACATTCCAAGAGACCCAGTACTTC. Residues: CASSSFTFQETQYF. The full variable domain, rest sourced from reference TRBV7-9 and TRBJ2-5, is DTGVSQNPRHKITKRGQNVTFRCDPISEHNRLYWYRQTLGQGPEFLTYFQNEAQLEKSRLLSDRFSAERPKGSFSTLEIQRTEQGDSAMYLCASSSFTFQETQYFGPGTRLLVL.

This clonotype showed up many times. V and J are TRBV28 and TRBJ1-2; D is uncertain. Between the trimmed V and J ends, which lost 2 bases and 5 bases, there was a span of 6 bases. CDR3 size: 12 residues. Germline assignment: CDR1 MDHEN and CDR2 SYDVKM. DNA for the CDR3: TGTGCCAGCAGTTTACAAAAATATGGCTACACCTTC. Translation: CASSLQKYGYTF.

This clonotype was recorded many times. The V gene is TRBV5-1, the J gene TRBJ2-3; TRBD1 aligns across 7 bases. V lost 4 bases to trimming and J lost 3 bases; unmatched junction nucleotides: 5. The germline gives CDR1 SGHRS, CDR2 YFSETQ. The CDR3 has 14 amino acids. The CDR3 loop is CASSTRQGTDTQYF. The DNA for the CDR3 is TGCGCCAGCAGCACCCGACAGGGAACAGATACGCAGTATTTT. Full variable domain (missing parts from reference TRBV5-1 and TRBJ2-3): KAGVTQTPRYLIKTRGQQVTLSCSPISGHRSVSWYQQTPGQGLQFLFEYFSETQRNKGNFPGRFSGRQFSNSRSEMNVSTLELGDSALYLCASSTRQGTDTQYFGPGTRLTVL.

The CDR3 spells CATSDLNRDFEQFF. CDR3 nucleotide sequence: TGTGCCACCAGTGATTTGAACAGGGATTTTGAGCAGTTCTTC. The chain combines TRBV24-1 with TRBJ2-1; tentatively, D is TRBD1 (6 bases). This CDR3 is 14 amino acids long. Per the germline V gene, CDR1 is KGHDR and CDR2 is SFDVKD. Deletions cut 0 bases from V and 9 bases from J, with 11 bases between.